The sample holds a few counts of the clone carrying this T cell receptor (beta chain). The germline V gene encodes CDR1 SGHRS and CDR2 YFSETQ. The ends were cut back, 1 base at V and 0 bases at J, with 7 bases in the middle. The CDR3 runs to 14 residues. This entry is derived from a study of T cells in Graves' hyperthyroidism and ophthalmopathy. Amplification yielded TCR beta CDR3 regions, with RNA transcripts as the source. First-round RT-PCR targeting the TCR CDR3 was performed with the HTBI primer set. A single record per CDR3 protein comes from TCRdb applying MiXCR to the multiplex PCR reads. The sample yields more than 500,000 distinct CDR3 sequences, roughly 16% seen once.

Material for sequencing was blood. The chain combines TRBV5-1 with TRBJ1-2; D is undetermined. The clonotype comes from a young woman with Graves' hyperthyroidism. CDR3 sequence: CASSLMQANYGYTF. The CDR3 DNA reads TGCGCCAGCAGCTTGATGCAGGCTAACTATGGCTACACCTTC.